One and the same sample provided the 32 T cell receptor beta chains below, sequenced in a study of shared clonotypes between healthy human individuals. TCRdb keeps only in-frame clones here, not all; method: immunoSEQ multiplex PCR. The sample holds a few hundred thousand clones, approximately 74% seen once. Sequencing used memory CD4+ T cells sorted from blood. Stated subset: CD45RA-negative fraction. The receptors shown here come from a man younger than 40 in good health.

Only one count was recorded for this clone. The chain employs TRBV2 and TRBJ1-1; TRBD1 matches at 10 bases. Germline values: CDR1 SNHLY, CDR2 FYNNEI. There are 13 residues in the CDR3. V was clipped by 6 bases and J by 5 bases; unmatched bases: 3. CDR3 sequence reads: CASRGQGSTEAFF. CDR3 in DNA: TGTGCCAGCAGGGGACAGGGGAGTACTGAAGCTTTCTTT.

This clone turned up a few times. The chain links TRBV5-1 to TRBJ2-7, with 14 nucleotides matching TRBD2. Germline assignment: CDR1 SGHRS and CDR2 YFSETQ. The trim removed 3 bases at V and 2 bases at J, leaving 10 bases unmatched. The CDR3 runs to 18 residues. As DNA, the CDR3 is TGCGCCAGCAGCTCGGGACTAGCGGGAGCAAGAGGAACCTACGAGCAGTACTTC. Protein product: CASSSGLAGARGTYEQYF.

DNA for the CDR3: TGTGCCAGCAGCCCAGCCCAGGGAGGGCAAGAGACCCAGTACTTC. Its protein is CASSPAQGGQETQYF. The chain joins TRBV5-5 to TRBJ2-5, with 7 positions matching TRBD2. The CDR3 is made up of 15 amino acids. Germline V gives CDR1 SGHKS, CDR2 YYEKEE (reference sequence). J lost 2 bases, V lost 4 bases, and 8 bases had no gene match.

On this clone itself: Distinct nucleotide sequences in the sample also encode this CDR3. This chain connects TRBV28 to TRBJ2-7, with a tentative D call TRBD2 (5 bases). The CDR3 has 11 residues. Germline V lookup: CDR1 MDHEN, CDR2 SYDVKM. V was pared by 5 bases and J by 4 bases, with 6 bases between. Here the CDR3 reads CASSRGYEQYF. CDR3 nucleotide sequence: TGTGCCAGCAGTCGGGGATACGAGCAGTACTTC.

The chain couples TRBV29-1 to TRBJ2-5; D call uncertain. The CDR3 runs to 12 residues. V dropped 7 bases and J dropped 5 bases, with 14 bases sitting between them. The germline gives CDR1 SQVTM, CDR2 ANQGSEA. CDR3 sequence: CSAVSYGETQYF. The CDR3 DNA reads as TGCAGCGCTGTTTCGTACGGGGAGACCCAGTACTTC.

The rearrangement links TRBV19 to TRBJ2-7; weak D call: TRBD2 (5 bases). Per germline, CDR1 LNHDA and CDR2 SQIVND (reference sequence). V was cut by 3 bases and J by 3 bases, with 12 bases left in between. The CDR3 sequence is 14 residues long. The CDR3 sequence is CASSIPGNNYEQYF. CDR3 bases: TGTGCCAGTAGTATCCCGGGAAACAACTACGAGCAGTACTTC. Full variable domain (rest looked up from reference TRBV19 and TRBJ2-7): DGGITQSPKYLFRKEGQNVTLSCEQNLNHDAMYWYRQDPGQGLRLIYYSQIVNDFQKGDIAEGYSVSREKKESFPLTVTSAQKNPTAFYLCASSIPGNNYEQYFGPGTRLTVT.

Worth noting for this clone: At one boundary the junction diverges from the germline segment, which might be a read error. The chain couples TRBV6-1 to TRBJ1-1; unclear D gene. CDR3 size: 13 residues. Germline V gene lookup returns CDR1 MNHNS and CDR2 SASEGT. The CDR3, as DNA: TGTGCCAGCAGTGAAGTGGTGGCCAGCCAGCAGGTCTTT. Its protein is CASSEVVASQQVF.

In this sample, this clone turned up a few times. The chain couples TRBV27 to TRBJ1-5, with D perhaps TRBD1 (5 bases). Trimming removed 6 bases from V and 6 bases from J, with 24 bases in between. Germline V gene sequence: CDR1 MNHEY, CDR2 SMNVEV (reference sequence). The CDR3 length is 17 residues. The CDR3: CASSALVGQGYRQPQHF. In nucleotides, the CDR3 is TGTGCCAGCAGCGCCCTGGTGGGGCAGGGATATCGTCAGCCCCAGCATTTT.

This clone was recorded once. CDR3 loop: CASSPPSRAGELFF. Written as DNA, the CDR3 is TGTGCCAGCTCACCACCAAGTCGTGCCGGGGAGCTGTTTTTT. V usage is TRBV18 and J usage is TRBJ2-2; D is undetermined. The CDR3 extends over 14 amino acids. V was shortened by 0 bases and J by 6 bases, with 8 bases between the two germline ends. Per germline, CDR1 KGHSH and CDR2 LQKENI.

Notes on this clone: A clone one base away is much larger, so this may be a read error. The V call is TRBV7-6, the J call TRBJ2-3; D call uncertain. CDR3 length: 12 residues. The ends were cut back, 3 bases at V and 0 bases at J, with 1 base in the middle. Germline loops: CDR1 SGHVS, CDR2 FNYEAQ. The DNA of the CDR3 is TGTGCCAGCAGCTTTAGCACAGATACGCAGTATTTT. This codes for CASSFSTDTQYF. Complete variable domain (other parts from reference TRBV7-6 and TRBJ2-3): GAGVSQSPRYKVTKRGQDVALRCDPISGHVSLYWYRQALGQGPEFLTYFNYEAQQDKSGLPNDRFSAERPEGSISTLTIQRTEQRDSAMYRCASSFSTDTQYFGPGTRLTVL.

The chain joins TRBV2 to TRBJ1-1; 10 nucleotides agree with TRBD1. V shed 9 bases and J 3 bases; nucleotides not matched to a gene: 4. This CDR3 region has 13 residues. Germline CDR1 SNHLY, CDR2 FYNNEI. CDR3: CASGGQGYTEAFF. The CDR3, as DNA: TGTGCCAGTGGGGGACAGGGGTACACTGAAGCTTTCTTT.

The chain carries TRBV7-3 and TRBJ1-1, with 11 bases fitting TRBD1. J gave up 11 bases and V 4 bases, and 9 bases lay outside the gene matches. The germline V gene has CDR1 SGHTA and CDR2 FQGTGA. The CDR3 consists of 14 residues. The CDR3 reads CASSSGQGAKVAFF. The CDR3 DNA is TGTGCCAGCAGCTCCGGACAGGGGGCCAAAGTTGCTTTCTTT.

The chain links TRBV7-8 to TRBJ1-4, with D possibly matching TRBD1 (6 bases). This CDR3 region has 15 residues. With 5 bases removed from V and 8 bases from J, the gap between germline ends came to 18 bases. From germline, CDR1 is SGHVS and CDR2 FQNEAQ. The CDR3 sequence: CASSPGVQVGEKLFF. The CDR3, as DNA: TGTGCCAGCAGCCCAGGGGTACAGGTGGGCGAAAAACTGTTTTTT.

A word on this clone: The same CDR3 is also encoded by other DNA sequences in this sample. The chain joins TRBV19 to TRBJ2-7; TRBD2 matches at 11 bases. Losses at the gene ends were 3 bases for V and 4 bases for J; bases not matched to a gene: 5. The CDR3 runs to 15 residues. Germline V gene data show CDR1 as LNHDA and CDR2 as SQIVND (reference sequence). CDR3 in amino acids: CASSIGGLAAYEQYF. The CDR3 DNA follows: TGTGCCAGTAGTATTGGGGGACTAGCGGCGTACGAGCAGTACTTC.

J is TRBJ2-7 and V is TRBV28; TRBD1 matches 7 bases. V lost 5 bases to trimming and J lost 2 bases; unmatched junction nucleotides: 12. Germline lookup yields CDR1 MDHEN and CDR2 SYDVKM. This CDR3 is built from 16 residues. Written as DNA, the CDR3 is TGTGCCAGCAGTACCGTCCCCGGGACAGTTACCTACGAGCAGTACTTC. The encoded protein is CASSTVPGTVTYEQYF.

This rearrangement joins TRBV29-1 to TRBJ1-1, with 7 positions matching TRBD1. CDR3 size: 13 residues. CDR1 is SQVTM and CDR2 is ANQGSEA in the germline V gene. V dropped 3 bases and J dropped 6; count of bases not matched to a gene: 7. CDR3 region: CSVDRNRGAEAFF. CDR3 DNA: TGCAGCGTTGACAGGAACAGGGGAGCTGAAGCTTTCTTT.

V and J are TRBV28 and TRBJ1-4; unclear D gene. CDR1 is MDHEN and CDR2 is SYDVKM in the germline V gene. The CDR3 contains 16 residues. V lost 5 bases and J 10 bases, leaving 23 bases between the germline ends. Written as DNA, the CDR3 is TGTGCCAGCAGTCCATCCGGTGCTAGATTGATTGCAAAACTGTTTTTT. It is translated as CASSPSGARLIAKLFF.

This chain connects TRBV6-1 to TRBJ2-7; possible D gene TRBD1, 5 bases. Trimming cost V 5 bases and J 5 bases, with 16 bases left between them. The CDR3 length is 14 residues. The V gene's germline CDR1 is MNHNS and CDR2 SASEGT. This CDR3 is CASSPLQATNEQYF. The CDR3 nucleotides are TGTGCCAGCAGTCCCCTACAGGCTACCAACGAGCAGTACTTC.

The table lists this clone with a count of one. The chain links TRBV20-1 to TRBJ1-2; perhaps TRBD1 as D (6 bases). Germline CDR1 is DFQATT and CDR2 is SNEGSKA (reference sequence). The CDR3 contains 10 residues. The CDR3 is CACQGYGYTF. CDR3 sequence (DNA): TGCGCATGTCAGGGGTATGGCTACACCTTC.

This clone was observed at least ten times. The chain joins TRBV4-1 to TRBJ2-1; D is undetermined. CDR1 and CDR2 (germline): MGHRA, YSYEKL. V gave up 2 bases and J gave up 0 bases, with 11 bases separating them. The CDR3 contains 16 residues. CDR3 nucleotide sequence: TGCGCCAGCAGCCAACAGCCCAAGAGCTCCTACAATGAGCAGTTCTTC. It yields the protein CASSQQPKSSYNEQFF.

This clone has a single count. CDR3 region: CASSQDATSGLKQYF. The CDR3 region has the DNA TGTGCCAGCAGCCAAGATGCGACTAGCGGGCTTAAGCAGTACTTC. The chain uses TRBV4-2 and TRBJ2-7; 10 nucleotides agree with TRBD2. J was trimmed by 8 bases and V by 0 bases; bases with no gene match: 7. The CDR3 has 15 amino acids. Germline CDR1 and CDR2: LGHNA and YNFKEQ.

This clone was seen more than once but under ten times. The chain employs TRBV7-2 and TRBJ1-1; D perhaps matches TRBD1 (5 bases). CDR1 is SGHTA and CDR2 is FQGNSA in the germline V gene. V gave up 5 bases and J gave up 5 bases, with 15 bases separating them. This CDR3 comprises 14 residues. The chain's CDR3 is CASSLMGVQTEAFF. DNA of the CDR3: TGTGCCAGCAGCCTCATGGGGGTTCAGACTGAAGCTTTCTTT. The full variable domain, rest sourced from reference TRBV7-2 and TRBJ1-1, is GAGVSQSPSNKVTEKGKDVELRCDPISGHTALYWYRQSLGQGLEFLIYFQGNSAPDKSGLPSDRFSAERTGGSVSTLTIQRTQQEDSAVYLCASSLMGVQTEAFFGQGTRLTVV.

The chain links TRBV4-1 to TRBJ2-6; TRBD1 might be the D (6 bases). The germline V gene has CDR1 MGHRA and CDR2 YSYEKL. The CDR3 sequence is 18 residues long. Trimming left V 0 bases short and J 0 bases short, with 12 bases between. DNA of the CDR3: TGCGCCAGCAGCCAAGAGCCTACAGGGTCCTCTGGGGCCAACGTCCTGACTTTC. Translated: CASSQEPTGSSGANVLTF.

This sequence joins TRBV27 and TRBJ2-7, with D perhaps assigned TRBD1 or TRBD2 (5 bases each). CDR3 length: 13 amino acids. Trimming stripped 6 bases from V and 0 bases from J, with 9 bases between. Germline CDR1 is MNHEY and CDR2 is SMNVEV (reference sequence). The CDR3 sequence: CASSRGSSYEQYF. CDR3 nucleotide sequence: TGTGCCAGCAGCCGGGGCAGCTCCTACGAGCAGTACTTC.

V is TRBV6-6 and J is TRBJ2-3; TRBD2 agrees at 10 bases. Germline V gene sequence: CDR1 MNHNY, CDR2 SVGAGI (reference sequence). The V gene end was trimmed by 4 bases and the J gene end by 2 bases; junction bases not matched to a gene: 6. CDR3 length equals 16 residues. CDR3 residues: CASSSVAGGNTDTQYF. The CDR3, as DNA: TGTGCCAGCAGTTCCGTAGCGGGAGGTAACACAGATACGCAGTATTTT.

This clone was detected a few times. V and J are TRBV7-9 and TRBJ2-7; the D gene is possibly TRBD2 (6 bases). Germline V lookup: CDR1 SEHNR, CDR2 FQNEAQ (reference sequence). The CDR3 sequence is 14 residues long. V was trimmed by 1 base and J by 0 bases, leaving 7 bases between them. The CDR3 reads CASSLGGDSYEQYF. As DNA, the CDR3 is TGTGCCAGCAGCTTAGGGGGGGACTCCTACGAGCAGTACTTC.

The chain uses TRBV5-1 and TRBJ2-7; 14 bases line up with TRBD2. The ends lost 3 bases at V and 6 bases at J; junction bases unmatched: 8. The CDR3 is made up of 16 amino acids. Germline CDR1 is SGHRS and CDR2 is YFSETQ. For the CDR3, the DNA is TGCGCCAGCAGCTCAGGGACTAGCGGGAGATCTTCCGAGCAGTACTTC. Translated, it gives CASSSGTSGRSSEQYF. Full variable domain (rest looked up from reference TRBV5-1 and TRBJ2-7): KAGVTQTPRYLIKTRGQQVTLSCSPISGHRSVSWYQQTPGQGLQFLFEYFSETQRNKGNFPGRFSGRQFSNSRSEMNVSTLELGDSALYLCASSSGTSGRSSEQYFGPGTRLTVT.

The chain links TRBV15 to TRBJ1-3, with a possible D match to TRBD1 (6 bases). This CDR3 has 15 residues. The germline V gene has CDR1 LNHNV and CDR2 YYDKDF (reference sequence). V lost 4 bases and J 0 bases, leaving 10 bases between the germline ends. CDR3 sequence: CATSITGNSGNTIYF. The CDR3 DNA is TGTGCCACCAGCATAACAGGGAACTCTGGAAACACCATATATTTT. Complete variable domain (other parts from reference TRBV15 and TRBJ1-3): DAMVIQNPRYQVTQFGKPVTLSCSQTLNHNVMYWYQQKSSQAPKLLFHYYDKDFNNEADTPDNFQSRRPNTSFCFLDIRSPGLGDTAMYLCATSITGNSGNTIYFGEGSWLTVV.

In nucleotides, the CDR3 is TGTGCCAGCAGTGAAATAAGTTACCACACAGATACGCAGTATTTT. It is translated as CASSEISYHTDTQYF. The J gene is TRBJ2-3, the V gene TRBV6-1; no clear D gene. Germline V gene lookup returns CDR1 MNHNS and CDR2 SASEGT. The V end lost 2 bases, the J end lost 2 bases, and 11 bases lay between the germline ends. The CDR3 is 15 residues long.

The V gene is TRBV5-4, the J gene TRBJ1-3; 8 bases are a match to TRBD1. Germline-derived CDR1 and CDR2 are SGHNT and YYREEE (reference sequence). V lost 1 base, J lost 0 bases, and 6 bases stayed unmatched. The CDR3 runs to 17 residues. The CDR3 DNA reads TGTGCCAGCAGCTTGAGTACAGGGGGAATCTCTGGAAACACCATATATTTT. Encoded protein: CASSLSTGGISGNTIYF.

The chain recombines TRBV27 with TRBJ2-3, with 10 bases lining up with TRBD1. CDR1 and CDR2 (germline): MNHEY, SMNVEV (reference sequence). V gave up 3 bases and J gave up 2 bases; unmatched junction bases: 2. This CDR3 has 15 amino acids. This CDR3 reads CASSFGTGATDTQYF. As DNA, the CDR3 is TGTGCCAGCAGTTTTGGGACAGGGGCCACAGATACGCAGTATTTT.

V gene TRBV5-1 combines with J gene TRBJ2-1, with TRBD1 matching 8 bases. V was pared by 0 bases and J by 16 bases, with 6 bases of the junction left unmatched. The germline gives CDR1 SGHRS, CDR2 YFSETQ. This CDR3 is 12 amino acids long. The chain's CDR3 is CASSLGTGPIFF. The CDR3 DNA reads TGCGCCAGCAGCTTGGGGACAGGGCCTATATTCTTC.